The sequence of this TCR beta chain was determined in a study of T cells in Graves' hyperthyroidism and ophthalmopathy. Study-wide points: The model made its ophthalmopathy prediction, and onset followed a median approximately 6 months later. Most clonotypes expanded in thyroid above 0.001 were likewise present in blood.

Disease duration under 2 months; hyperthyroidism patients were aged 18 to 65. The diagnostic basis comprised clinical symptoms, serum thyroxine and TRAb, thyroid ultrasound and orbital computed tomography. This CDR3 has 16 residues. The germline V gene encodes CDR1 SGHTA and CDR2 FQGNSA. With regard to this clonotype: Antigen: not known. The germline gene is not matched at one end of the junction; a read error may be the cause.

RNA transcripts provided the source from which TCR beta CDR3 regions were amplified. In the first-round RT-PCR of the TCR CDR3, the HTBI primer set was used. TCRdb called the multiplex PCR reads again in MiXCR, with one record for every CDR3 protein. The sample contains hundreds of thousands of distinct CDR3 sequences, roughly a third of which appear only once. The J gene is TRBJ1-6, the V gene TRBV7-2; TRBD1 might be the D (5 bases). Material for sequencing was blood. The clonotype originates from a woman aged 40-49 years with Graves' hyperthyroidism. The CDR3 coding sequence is TGCGCCAGCAGCCAGGGATGGGAACTGGGGGATTCACCCCTCCACTTT. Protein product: CASSQGWELGDSPLHF.